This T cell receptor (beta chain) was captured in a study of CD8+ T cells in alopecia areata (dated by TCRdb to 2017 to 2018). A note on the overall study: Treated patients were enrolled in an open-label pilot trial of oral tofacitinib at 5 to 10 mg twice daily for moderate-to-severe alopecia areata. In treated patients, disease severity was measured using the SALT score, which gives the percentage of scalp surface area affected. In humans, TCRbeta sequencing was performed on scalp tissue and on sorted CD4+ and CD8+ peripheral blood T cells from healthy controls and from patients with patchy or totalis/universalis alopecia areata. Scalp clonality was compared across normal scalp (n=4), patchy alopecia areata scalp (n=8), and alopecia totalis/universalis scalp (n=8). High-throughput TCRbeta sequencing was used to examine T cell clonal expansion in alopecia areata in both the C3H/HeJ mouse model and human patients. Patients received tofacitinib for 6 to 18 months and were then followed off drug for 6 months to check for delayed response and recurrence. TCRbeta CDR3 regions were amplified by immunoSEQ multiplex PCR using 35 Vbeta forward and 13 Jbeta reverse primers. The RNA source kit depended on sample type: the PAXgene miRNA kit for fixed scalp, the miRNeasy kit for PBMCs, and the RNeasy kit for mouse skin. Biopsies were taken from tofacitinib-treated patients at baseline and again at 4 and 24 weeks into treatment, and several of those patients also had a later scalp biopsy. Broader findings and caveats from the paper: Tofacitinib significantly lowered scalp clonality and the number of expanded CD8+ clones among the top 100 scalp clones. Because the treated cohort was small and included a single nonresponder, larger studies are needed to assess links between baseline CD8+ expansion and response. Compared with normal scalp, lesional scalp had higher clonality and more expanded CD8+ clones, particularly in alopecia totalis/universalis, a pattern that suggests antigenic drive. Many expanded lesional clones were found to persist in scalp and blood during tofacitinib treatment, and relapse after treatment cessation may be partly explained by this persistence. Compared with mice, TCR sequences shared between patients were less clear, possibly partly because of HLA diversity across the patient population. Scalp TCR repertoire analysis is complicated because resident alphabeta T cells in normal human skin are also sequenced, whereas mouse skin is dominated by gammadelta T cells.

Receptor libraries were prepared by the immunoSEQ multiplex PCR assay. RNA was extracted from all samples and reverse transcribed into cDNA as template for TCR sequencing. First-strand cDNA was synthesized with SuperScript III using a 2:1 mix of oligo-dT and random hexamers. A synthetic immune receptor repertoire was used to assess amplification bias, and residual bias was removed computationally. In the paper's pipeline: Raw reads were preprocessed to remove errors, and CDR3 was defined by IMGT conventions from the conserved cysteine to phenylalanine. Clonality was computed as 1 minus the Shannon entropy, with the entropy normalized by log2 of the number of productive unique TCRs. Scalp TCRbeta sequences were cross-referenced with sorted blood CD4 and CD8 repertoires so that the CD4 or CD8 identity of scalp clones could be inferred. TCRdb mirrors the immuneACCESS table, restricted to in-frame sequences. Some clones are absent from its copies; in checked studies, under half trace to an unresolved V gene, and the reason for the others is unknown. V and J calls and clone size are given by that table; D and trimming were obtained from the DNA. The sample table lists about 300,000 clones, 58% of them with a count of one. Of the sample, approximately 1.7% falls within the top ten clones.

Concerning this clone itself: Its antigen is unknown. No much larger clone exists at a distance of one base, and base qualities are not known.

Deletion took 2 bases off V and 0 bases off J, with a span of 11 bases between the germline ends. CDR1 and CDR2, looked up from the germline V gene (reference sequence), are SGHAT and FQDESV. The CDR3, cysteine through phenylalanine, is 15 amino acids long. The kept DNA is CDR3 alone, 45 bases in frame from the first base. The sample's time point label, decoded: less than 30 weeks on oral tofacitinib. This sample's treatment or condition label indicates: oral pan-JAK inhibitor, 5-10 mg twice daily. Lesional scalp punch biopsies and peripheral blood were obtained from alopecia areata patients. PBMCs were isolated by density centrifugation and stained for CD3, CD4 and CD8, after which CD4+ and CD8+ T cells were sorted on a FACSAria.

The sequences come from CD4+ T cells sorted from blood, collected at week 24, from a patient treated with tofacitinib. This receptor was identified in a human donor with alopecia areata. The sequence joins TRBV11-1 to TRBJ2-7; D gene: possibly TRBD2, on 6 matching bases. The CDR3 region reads CASSLNAGSSYEQYF. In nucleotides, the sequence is TGTGCCAGCAGCTTAAACGCGGGGAGCTCCTACGAGCAGTACTTC. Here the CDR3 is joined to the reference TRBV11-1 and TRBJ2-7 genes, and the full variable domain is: EAEVAQSPRYKITEKSQAVAFWCDPISGHATLYWYRQILGQGPELLVQFQDESVVDDSQLPKDRFSAERLKGVDSTLKIQPAELGDSAMYLCASSLNAGSSYEQYFGPGTRLTVT.